Listed below are T cell receptor beta chains from one sample, sequenced in a study of control samples from healthy donors and cancer patients. Profiled with immunoSEQ multiplex PCR; TCRdb holds only in-frame clones, not every one. This table has 230,000 or so clones, just under 95% appearing once. The source material was blood. The receptors stem from a man aged 45-65 years in good health. Each CDR3 is given with its conserved first and last residue. The D gene is left open where the match is weak. Clone size is stated in some rows and not others, as once, few, many or a class when expanded.

clone_size: -; j_call: TRBJ2-1; v_call: TRBV9; d_call: TRBD2; cdr3_nt: TGTGCCAGCAGCGACATAGCGGGGGGACAATACAATGAGCAGTTCTTC; cdr3_aa: CASSDIAGGQYNEQFF
clone_size: once; j_call: TRBJ2-7; v_call: TRBV5-5; d_call: -; cdr3_nt: TGTGCCAGCAGCTTGGTTGCGCAGAAGAGCTCCTACGAGCAGTACTTC; cdr3_aa: CASSLVAQKSSYEQYF
clone_size: -; j_call: TRBJ2-2; v_call: TRBV6-5; d_call: TRBD1; cdr3_nt: TGTGCCAGCACCCGGGACAGGAGGAACACCGGGGAGCTGTTTTTT; cdr3_aa: CASTRDRRNTGELFF
clone_size: -; j_call: TRBJ1-1; v_call: TRBV7-2; d_call: TRBD1; cdr3_nt: TGTGCCAGCAGCTTACGCGCTGGGGCAGGGGGCTTCTTT; cdr3_aa: CASSLRAGAGGFF
clone_size: -; j_call: TRBJ1-1; v_call: TRBV3-1/TRBV3-2; d_call: -; cdr3_nt: TGTGCCAGCAGGGTTCCACGGGGCTGGAACACTGAAGCTTTCTTT; cdr3_aa: CASRVPRGWNTEAFF
clone_size: -; j_call: TRBJ1-2; v_call: TRBV18; d_call: TRBD1; cdr3_nt: TGTGCCAGCTCAGCTTCCGGGACAGCTAACTATGGCTACACCTTC; cdr3_aa: CASSASGTANYGYTF
clone_size: once; j_call: TRBJ1-1; v_call: TRBV28; d_call: -; cdr3_nt: TGTGCCAGCAGTTTCGGAGCGGCTGAAGCTTTCTTT; cdr3_aa: CASSFGAAEAFF
clone_size: -; j_call: TRBJ1-4; v_call: TRBV2; d_call: -; cdr3_nt: TGTGCCAGCAGTGGATCGGTGACACTGGAGGCTGAAAAACTGTTTTTT; cdr3_aa: CASSGSVTLEAEKLFF
clone_size: -; j_call: TRBJ1-5; v_call: TRBV2; d_call: -; cdr3_nt: TGTGCCAGCAAGGATGGTTTCGGGCCCCAGCATTTT; cdr3_aa: CASKDGFGPQHF
clone_size: once; j_call: TRBJ1-4; v_call: TRBV6-6; d_call: TRBD1; cdr3_nt: TGTGCCAGCAGCCTCCGACAGGGTGGAACTAATGAAAAACTGTTTTTT; cdr3_aa: CASSLRQGGTNEKLFF
clone_size: -; j_call: TRBJ1-2; v_call: TRBV7-9; d_call: TRBD1; cdr3_nt: TGTGCCAGCAGCAATACAGGGGGCAACTATGGCTACACCTTC; cdr3_aa: CASSNTGGNYGYTF
clone_size: -; j_call: TRBJ2-3; v_call: TRBV7-2; d_call: -; cdr3_nt: TGTGCCAGCAGCTTGCGGGCAGATACGCAGTATTTT; cdr3_aa: CASSLRADTQYF
clone_size: -; j_call: TRBJ1-2; v_call: TRBV28; d_call: TRBD1; cdr3_nt: TGTGCCAGCAGTTATGACAGGGGACTATGGAGCTACACCTTC; cdr3_aa: CASSYDRGLWSYTF
clone_size: -; j_call: TRBJ2-5; v_call: TRBV19; d_call: -; cdr3_nt: TGTGCCAGTAGTTCCCGGGGCCGTGACCAAGAGACCCAGTACTTC; cdr3_aa: CASSSRGRDQETQYF
clone_size: -; j_call: TRBJ2-6; v_call: TRBV5-4; d_call: -; cdr3_nt: TGTGCCAGCAGCTTACAGACTTTCAAATTAGTCCTGACTTTC; cdr3_aa: CASSLQTFKLVLTF
clone_size: -; j_call: TRBJ2-5; v_call: TRBV14; d_call: TRBD1; cdr3_nt: TGTGCCAGCAGCCAAGACAGGGGGCGCATAATGGAGACCCAGTACTTC; cdr3_aa: CASSQDRGRIMETQYF
clone_size: -; j_call: TRBJ2-3; v_call: TRBV9; d_call: -; cdr3_nt: TGTGCCAGCAGCGCCAACACAATCCCGACAGATACGCAGTATTTT; cdr3_aa: CASSANTIPTDTQYF
clone_size: -; j_call: TRBJ2-2; v_call: TRBV7-2; d_call: -; cdr3_nt: TGTGCCAGCAGCTCCCAACCGCCCCAAGCCGGCGGGGAGCTGTTTTTT; cdr3_aa: CASSSQPPQAGGELFF
clone_size: -; j_call: TRBJ2-4; v_call: TRBV2; d_call: -; cdr3_nt: TGTGCCAGCAGTGCCCGTATGAGGGGGGACATTCAGTACTTC; cdr3_aa: CASSARMRGDIQYF
clone_size: few; j_call: TRBJ2-7; v_call: TRBV19; d_call: -; cdr3_nt: TGTGCCAGTAGTGGGGACACCCTTCGCGAGCAGTACTTC; cdr3_aa: CASSGDTLREQYF
clone_size: -; j_call: TRBJ1-3; v_call: TRBV6-5; d_call: -; cdr3_nt: TGTGCCAGCAGTCGGACAGAGAGAAACACCATATATTTT; cdr3_aa: CASSRTERNTIYF
clone_size: -; j_call: TRBJ1-1; v_call: TRBV20-1; d_call: -; cdr3_nt: TGCAGTGCTAGAGAGGGAGGAGAAGCTTTCTTT; cdr3_aa: CSAREGGEAFF
clone_size: -; j_call: TRBJ2-7; v_call: TRBV4-1; d_call: -; cdr3_nt: TGCGCCAGCAGCCTTGGACAGCCTAGCTACGAGCAGTACTTC; cdr3_aa: CASSLGQPSYEQYF
clone_size: -; j_call: TRBJ1-2; v_call: TRBV5-6; d_call: -; cdr3_nt: TGTGCCAGCAGCTTGGAGCGGGTAGGGTATGGCTACACCTTC; cdr3_aa: CASSLERVGYGYTF
clone_size: once; j_call: TRBJ1-1; v_call: TRBV7-6; d_call: -; cdr3_nt: TGTGCCAGCAGCTCCAGGGTTGGAGGGGAAGCTTTCTTT; cdr3_aa: CASSSRVGGEAFF
clone_size: -; j_call: TRBJ1-6; v_call: TRBV6-5; d_call: -; cdr3_nt: TGTGCCAGCAGCGAGCTGAGGGGGGATTCACCCCTCCACTTT; cdr3_aa: CASSELRGDSPLHF
clone_size: -; j_call: TRBJ2-3; v_call: TRBV5-1; d_call: -; cdr3_nt: TGCGCCAGCAGCTCCTATACGTCGGGCACAGATACGCAGTATTTT; cdr3_aa: CASSSYTSGTDTQYF
clone_size: once; j_call: TRBJ2-7; v_call: TRBV7-2; d_call: -; cdr3_nt: TGTGCCAGCAAGGTCGGAAGCTCCTACGAGCAGTACTTC; cdr3_aa: CASKVGSSYEQYF
clone_size: -; j_call: TRBJ1-6; v_call: TRBV6-5; d_call: -; cdr3_nt: TGTGCCAGCAGTTACAGCCGGCAGGGGTTTTATTCACCCCTCCACTTT; cdr3_aa: CASSYSRQGFYSPLHF
clone_size: -; j_call: TRBJ1-1; v_call: TRBV4-3; d_call: -; cdr3_nt: TGCGCCAGCAGCTATAGGACGGATAGCGGCATGGCTTTCTTT; cdr3_aa: CASSYRTDSGMAFF
clone_size: -; j_call: TRBJ2-7; v_call: TRBV6-6; d_call: TRBD1; cdr3_nt: TGTGCCAGCGGAACCGGGACAGGGGTCTCCTACGAGCAGTACTTC; cdr3_aa: CASGTGTGVSYEQYF
clone_size: -; j_call: TRBJ2-7; v_call: TRBV2; d_call: -; cdr3_nt: TGTGCCAGCAGCTATAATACAGGTCCCTACGAGCAGTACTTC; cdr3_aa: CASSYNTGPYEQYF
clone_size: -; j_call: TRBJ2-7; v_call: TRBV28; d_call: -; cdr3_nt: TGTGCCAGCAGTCCTCCGACTGGGGCCCTATACTACGAGCAGTACTTC; cdr3_aa: CASSPPTGALYYEQYF
clone_size: -; j_call: TRBJ2-5; v_call: TRBV10-1; d_call: TRBD2; cdr3_nt: TGCGCCAGCAGTGAGGGGGTAGCGGGGGGCCAAGAGACCCAGTACTTC; cdr3_aa: CASSEGVAGGQETQYF
clone_size: -; j_call: TRBJ1-2; v_call: TRBV7-8; d_call: -; cdr3_nt: TGTGCCAGCAGCTTAGACGCGGGGAACTATGGCTACACCTTC; cdr3_aa: CASSLDAGNYGYTF
clone_size: once; j_call: TRBJ1-5; v_call: TRBV15; d_call: -; cdr3_nt: TGTGCCACCAGCAGAGATGGGACGATATTTAGCAATCAGCCCCAGCATTTT; cdr3_aa: CATSRDGTIFSNQPQHF
clone_size: -; j_call: TRBJ1-5; v_call: TRBV7-2; d_call: TRBD1; cdr3_nt: TGTGCCAGCAGCTCCCCGGGACAGGGGGTTCAGCCCCAGCATTTT; cdr3_aa: CASSSPGQGVQPQHF
clone_size: -; j_call: TRBJ1-1; v_call: TRBV4-1; d_call: -; cdr3_nt: TGCGCCAGCAGTCCGACAGGCATGAACACTGAAGCTTTCTTT; cdr3_aa: CASSPTGMNTEAFF
clone_size: -; j_call: TRBJ1-2; v_call: TRBV19; d_call: -; cdr3_nt: TGTGCCAGTAACGGGGGTTTATATTATGGCTACACCTTC; cdr3_aa: CASNGGLYYGYTF
clone_size: -; j_call: TRBJ2-1; v_call: TRBV30; d_call: TRBD2; cdr3_nt: TGTGCCTGGAACAGACTAGCGGGGGAGGCTGAGCAGTTCTTC; cdr3_aa: CAWNRLAGEAEQFF
clone_size: -; j_call: TRBJ2-7; v_call: TRBV28; d_call: TRBD2; cdr3_nt: TGTGCCAGCAGTTCCTTTGGGCAGGGAGGGAACGAGCAGTACTTC; cdr3_aa: CASSSFGQGGNEQYF
clone_size: -; j_call: TRBJ2-2; v_call: TRBV5-6; d_call: -; cdr3_nt: TGTGCCAGCAGCTTCGATACAGGACACACCGGGGAGCTGTTTTTT; cdr3_aa: CASSFDTGHTGELFF
clone_size: -; j_call: TRBJ1-4; v_call: TRBV2; d_call: -; cdr3_nt: TGTGCCAGCAGTGAAGGGGAAATACGAGGTGAAAAACTGTTTTTT; cdr3_aa: CASSEGEIRGEKLFF
clone_size: -; j_call: TRBJ2-4; v_call: TRBV29-1; d_call: -; cdr3_nt: TGCAGCGTTGTCACAGGGTCGGACATTCAGTACTTC; cdr3_aa: CSVVTGSDIQYF
clone_size: -; j_call: TRBJ2-1; v_call: TRBV10-1; d_call: TRBD2; cdr3_nt: TGCGCCAGCAGTGGGGTCCGAGGGACTAGCGGGGGGGCATTCTACAATGAGCAGTTCTTC; cdr3_aa: CASSGVRGTSGGAFYNEQFF
clone_size: -; j_call: TRBJ2-5; v_call: TRBV18; d_call: -; cdr3_nt: TGTGCCAGCTCACGACGGGGATCTCAAGAGACCCAGTACTTC; cdr3_aa: CASSRRGSQETQYF
clone_size: -; j_call: TRBJ1-1; v_call: TRBV9; d_call: TRBD1; cdr3_nt: TGTGCCAGCAGCACCTCGACAGGGAGGAACACTGAAGCTTTCTTT; cdr3_aa: CASSTSTGRNTEAFF
clone_size: -; j_call: TRBJ1-2; v_call: TRBV5-1; d_call: TRBD1; cdr3_nt: TGCGCCAGCAGCGTGGACAGGGAATATGGCTACACCTTC; cdr3_aa: CASSVDREYGYTF
clone_size: -; j_call: TRBJ2-1; v_call: TRBV18; d_call: TRBD2; cdr3_nt: TGTGCCAGCTCACCACCTAGCGGGGGGCGTCACAATGAGCAGTTCTTC; cdr3_aa: CASSPPSGGRHNEQFF
clone_size: -; j_call: TRBJ1-2; v_call: TRBV2; d_call: TRBD1; cdr3_nt: TGTGCCAGCAGTGACGACAGGGGAGGTGGCGGCTACACCTTC; cdr3_aa: CASSDDRGGGGYTF
clone_size: -; j_call: TRBJ2-2; v_call: TRBV19; d_call: -; cdr3_nt: TGTGCCAGTAGTATAGCGGTAGACACCGGGGAGCTGTTTTTT; cdr3_aa: CASSIAVDTGELFF
clone_size: -; j_call: TRBJ2-7; v_call: TRBV5-1; d_call: -; cdr3_nt: TGCGCCAGCAGCTTGGCCCCTGAATACGAGCAGTACTTC; cdr3_aa: CASSLAPEYEQYF
clone_size: -; j_call: TRBJ2-3; v_call: TRBV5-1; d_call: -; cdr3_nt: TGCGCCAGCAGCTTGACTCCCGGGGATACGCAGTATTTT; cdr3_aa: CASSLTPGDTQYF
clone_size: few; j_call: TRBJ2-2; v_call: TRBV24-1; d_call: -; cdr3_nt: TGTGCCACCAGGGAAATAAGCACCGGGGAGCTGTTTTTT; cdr3_aa: CATREISTGELFF
clone_size: -; j_call: TRBJ1-2; v_call: TRBV5-1; d_call: -; cdr3_nt: TGCGCCAGCAGCCGGGGGCCCCAAGCTAACTATGGCTACACCTTC; cdr3_aa: CASSRGPQANYGYTF
clone_size: -; j_call: TRBJ2-1; v_call: TRBV15; d_call: -; cdr3_nt: TGTGCCACCAGCAGAGATTCTCAGCCAACCTCCTACAATGAGCAGTTCTTC; cdr3_aa: CATSRDSQPTSYNEQFF
clone_size: -; j_call: TRBJ1-2; v_call: TRBV18; d_call: -; cdr3_nt: TGTGCCAGCTCACCAGGGGTCGGGAGGAACTATGGCTACACCTTC; cdr3_aa: CASSPGVGRNYGYTF
clone_size: once; j_call: TRBJ2-7; v_call: TRBV11-2; d_call: -; cdr3_nt: TGTGCCAGCAGCTTCAGTACCCTAAATACCGCCTCCTACGAGCAGTACTTC; cdr3_aa: CASSFSTLNTASYEQYF
clone_size: -; j_call: TRBJ2-1; v_call: TRBV18; d_call: TRBD2; cdr3_nt: TGTGCCAGCTCGTCCGGGACTAGCGGGGGAAATGAGCAGTTCTTC; cdr3_aa: CASSSGTSGGNEQFF